A selection of T cell receptor beta chains follows, all from one sample in a study of Ad26.COV2.S vaccination and SARS-CoV-2 variants. Sequencing was performed with immunoSEQ multiplex PCR; in TCRdb, only in-frame clones are kept and a portion is missing. The sample includes around 400,000 clones, around nine tenths seen only once; the top ten take 9% to 15%. This specimen was peripheral blood, taken in a trial of Ad26.COV2.S vaccine versus placebo. These TCRs come from a person aged 18-65 years who received the Ad26.COV2.S COVID-19 vaccine or a placebo. Each CDR3 is given with its conserved first and last residue.

j_call	v_call	cdr3_aa
TRBJ1-6	TRBV7-2	CASSPNLRGSSYNSPLHF
TRBJ2-1	TRBV9	CASSTTSGRMGNEQFF
TRBJ2-1	TRBV27	CASSFLGNEQFF
TRBJ2-1	TRBV11-2	CASSLDTGLPNSYNEQFF
TRBJ2-1	TRBV6-5	CASSYLSGPAYNEQFF
TRBJ2-2	TRBV3-1/TRBV3-2	CASSQVAGSPGELFF
TRBJ1-6	TRBV5-6	CASSLPGQGRSPLHF
TRBJ2-1	TRBV6-6	CASSSASGSPYNEQFF
TRBJ2-1	TRBV28	CASSLGTSINEQFF
TRBJ2-7	TRBV7-9	CASSLARSGGDEQYF
TRBJ1-6	TRBV11-3	CASSHSGRGSPLHF
TRBJ2-5	TRBV6-5	CASREVWAVETQYF
TRBJ1-1	TRBV6-5	CASSYSGVNTEAFF
TRBJ1-6	TRBV27	CASSFLDQLHNSPLHF
TRBJ2-2	TRBV4-3	CASRGAGKAGELFF
TRBJ2-2	TRBV27	CASRDEREYVTGELFF
TRBJ2-7	TRBV29-1	CSVRKAYEQYF
TRBJ2-5	TRBV7-9	CASSGNQETQYF
TRBJ1-3	TRBV4-3	CASSQDVHGQTRLRNTIYF
TRBJ1-5	TRBV6-2/TRBV6-3	CASSYPGTGREQPQHF
TRBJ1-5	TRBV19	CASSIGQNSNQPQHF
TRBJ1-5	TRBV6-2/TRBV6-3	CASSFPPLRVGTGDQPQHF
TRBJ1-1	TRBV6-5	CASSSAQGLTEAFF
TRBJ2-7	TRBV5-1	CASSFPTGTSGSSYEQYF
TRBJ2-5	TRBV30	CAWSVPLAGGGETQYF
TRBJ2-5	TRBV4-1	CASSQEILATVVGETQYF
TRBJ2-1	TRBV15	CATSRDLGGNEQFF
TRBJ2-5	TRBV5-1	CASGTSGRYQETQYF
TRBJ2-7	TRBV27	CASSFGTGVEQYF
TRBJ1-1	TRBV7-3	CASSPDRVEAFF
TRBJ1-1	TRBV7-2	CASRRPDGRDRGTNTEAFF
TRBJ2-7	TRBV4-1	CASSQDWDSTSYEQYF
TRBJ1-2	TRBV5-5	CASKEQVRNYGYTF
TRBJ1-1	TRBV7-2	CASSWREEATEAFF
TRBJ2-7	TRBV2	CASSPTDMEGGYEQYF
TRBJ2-3	TRBV7-8	CASSLDRTDTQYF
TRBJ2-5	TRBV3-1/TRBV3-2	CASSQVLNGSAQYF
TRBJ2-3	TRBV6-5	CASGRTSGRGTQYF
TRBJ1-2	TRBV4-3	CASSPLGQGYGYTF
TRBJ1-6	TRBV5-1	CASSEQGQPNSPLHF
TRBJ2-3	TRBV6-5	CASSYGLAGDTQYF
TRBJ1-5	TRBV19	CASTPDSFNQPQHF
TRBJ1-1	TRBV7-9	CASSLNPGVITEAFF
TRBJ1-4	TRBV7-8	CASSLVGRGGEKLFF
TRBJ2-5	TRBV7-2	CASSLALPLAGVQETQYF
TRBJ1-1	TRBV5-4	CASSLFDRGNTEAFF
TRBJ2-5	TRBV27	CASSLPGREKETQYF
TRBJ1-5	TRBV24-1	CATSDQGGHQPQHF